This T cell receptor (beta chain) was sequenced during a study of T cells after yellow fever vaccination. General study points: Contaminants from the bulk population, in the form of abundant clonotypes, could be found in FACS-sorted repertoires. Weaker in magnitude, the secondary response showed a faster peak on day 5 versus 15.

There are a few counts of this clonotype. The antigen is unknown. Synthesis of TCR cDNA relied on 5'RACE template switching, which attached a universal primer site and UMIs. One entry per CDR3 protein, called by TCRdb with MiXCR from the 5' RACE reads. The table shows about 350,000 distinct CDR3 sequences, with around 8.1% occurring only once. CDR3 length: 13 amino acids. The V end was cut by 6 bases, the J end by 1 base, with 9 bases between. Here the sequenced sample was PBMCs, taken about 41 days after the first yellow fever vaccination. The rearrangement uses TRBV12-3 or TRBV12-4 and TRBJ1-1; D not resolved. This clonotype originated in a man aged 18 to 29 who received the YFV17D yellow fever vaccine. The CDR3 loop reads CASSRQSNTEAFF. In DNA, the CDR3 is TGTGCCAGCAGCCGCCAGTCGAACACTGAAGCTTTCTTT.